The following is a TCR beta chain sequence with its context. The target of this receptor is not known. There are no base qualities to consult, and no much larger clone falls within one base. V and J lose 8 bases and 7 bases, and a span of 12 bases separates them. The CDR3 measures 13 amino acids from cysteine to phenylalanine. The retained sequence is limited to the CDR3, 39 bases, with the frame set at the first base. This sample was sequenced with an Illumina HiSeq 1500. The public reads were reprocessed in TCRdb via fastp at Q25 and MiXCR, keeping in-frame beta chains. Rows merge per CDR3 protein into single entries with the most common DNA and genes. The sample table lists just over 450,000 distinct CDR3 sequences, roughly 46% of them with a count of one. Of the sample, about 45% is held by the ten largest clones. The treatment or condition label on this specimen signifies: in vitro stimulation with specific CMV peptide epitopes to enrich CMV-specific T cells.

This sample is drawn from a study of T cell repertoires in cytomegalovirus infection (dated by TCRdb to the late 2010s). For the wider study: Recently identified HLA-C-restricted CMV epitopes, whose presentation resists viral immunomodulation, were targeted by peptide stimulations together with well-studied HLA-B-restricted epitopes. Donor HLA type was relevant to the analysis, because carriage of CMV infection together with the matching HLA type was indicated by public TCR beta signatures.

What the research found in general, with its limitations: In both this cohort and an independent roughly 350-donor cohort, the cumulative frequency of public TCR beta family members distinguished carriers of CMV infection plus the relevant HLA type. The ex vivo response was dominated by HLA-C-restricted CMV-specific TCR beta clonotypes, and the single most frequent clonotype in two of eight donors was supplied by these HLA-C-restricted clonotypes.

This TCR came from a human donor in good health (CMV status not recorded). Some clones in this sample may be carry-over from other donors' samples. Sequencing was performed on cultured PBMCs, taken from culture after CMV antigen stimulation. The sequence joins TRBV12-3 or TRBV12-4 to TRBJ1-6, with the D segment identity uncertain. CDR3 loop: CASRGSRNSPLHF. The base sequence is TGTGCCAGCCGAGGTTCCCGGAATTCACCCCTCCACTTT.